This TCR beta chain was identified in a study of T cell repertoires in cytomegalovirus infection. On the study more broadly: HLA-C-restricted CMV epitopes, recently identified, and well-studied HLA-B-restricted ones were used by the study. It was the public TCR beta signatures that indicated both CMV infection and matching HLA type.

V lost 7 bases and J 2 bases, leaving 15 bases between the germline ends. The CDR3 is 15 residues long. Germline CDR1 reads SGHVT; CDR2 reads SQSDAQ. Study-wide findings and caveats: Dominating the ex vivo response were HLA-C-restricted CMV-specific TCR beta clonotypes. Cumulated frequencies of public TCR beta families served to identify carriers of CMV plus the relevant HLA.

TCRdb itself ran the reads through MiXCR, one entry per CDR3 protein. The table shows about 830,000 distinct CDR3 sequences, with approximately 30% occurring only once. The sample holds a few counts of this clonotype. Its antigen is not identified. The clonotype originates from a human donor in good health (CMV status not recorded). Some clones in this sample may be carry-over from other donors' samples. The specimen comprised cultured CD8+ T cells from PBMCs, sampled from culture after CMV antigen stimulation. The chain uses TRBV7-4 and TRBJ2-1; TRBD1 might be the D (6 bases). CDR3 sequence: CASTRGPPAYNEQFF. The CDR3 DNA is TGTGCCAGCACCAGGGGACCTCCTGCCTACAATGAGCAGTTCTTC.